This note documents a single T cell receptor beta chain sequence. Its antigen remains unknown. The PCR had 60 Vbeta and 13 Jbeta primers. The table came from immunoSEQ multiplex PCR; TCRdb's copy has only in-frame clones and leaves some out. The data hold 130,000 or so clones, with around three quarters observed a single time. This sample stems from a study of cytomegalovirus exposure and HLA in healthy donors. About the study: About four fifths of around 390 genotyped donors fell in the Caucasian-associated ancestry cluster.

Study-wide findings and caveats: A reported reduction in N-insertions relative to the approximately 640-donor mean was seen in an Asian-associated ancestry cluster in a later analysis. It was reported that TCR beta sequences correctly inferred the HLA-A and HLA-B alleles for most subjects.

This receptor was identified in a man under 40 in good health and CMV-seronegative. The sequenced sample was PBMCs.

The DNA for the CDR3 is TGTGCCAGCAGCTTAGCAACCAGGGGCACCGGGGAGCTGTTTTTT. Translating gives CASSLATRGTGELFF. The genes are TRBV7-6 and TRBJ2-2, with D perhaps matching TRBD1 (6 bases). V shed 0 bases and J shed 4 bases, with 9 bases lying between them. Germline CDR1 reads SGHVS; CDR2 reads FNYEAQ. This CDR3 has 15 residues.